This note documents a single T cell receptor beta chain sequence. Its target is unknown. This sample was taken from a study of STAT3 mutations in large granular lymphocyte leukemia. General study results and limits: At least one immunodominant TCR beta clonotype appeared in every T-cell large granular lymphocyte leukemia patient.

This table comes from immunoSEQ multiplex PCR, and its TCRdb copy is limited to in-frame clones, with some not included. Among around 2,400 clones listed, 53% were seen once. V lost 4 bases to trimming and J lost 5 bases, with 8 bases between them. Germline assignment: CDR1 MGHRA and CDR2 YSYEKL. The CDR3 has 13 residues. The sequenced sample was peripheral blood mononuclear cells. This clonotype was sampled from a man in his fifties or sixties with T-cell large granular lymphocyte leukemia. Some clones in this sample may be carry-over from other donors' samples. This rearrangement joins TRBV4-1 to TRBJ1-4; unclear D gene. The CDR3 here is CASSLRENEKLFF. The CDR3 DNA reads TGCGCCAGCAGCCTCCGGGAAAATGAAAAACTGTTTTTT.